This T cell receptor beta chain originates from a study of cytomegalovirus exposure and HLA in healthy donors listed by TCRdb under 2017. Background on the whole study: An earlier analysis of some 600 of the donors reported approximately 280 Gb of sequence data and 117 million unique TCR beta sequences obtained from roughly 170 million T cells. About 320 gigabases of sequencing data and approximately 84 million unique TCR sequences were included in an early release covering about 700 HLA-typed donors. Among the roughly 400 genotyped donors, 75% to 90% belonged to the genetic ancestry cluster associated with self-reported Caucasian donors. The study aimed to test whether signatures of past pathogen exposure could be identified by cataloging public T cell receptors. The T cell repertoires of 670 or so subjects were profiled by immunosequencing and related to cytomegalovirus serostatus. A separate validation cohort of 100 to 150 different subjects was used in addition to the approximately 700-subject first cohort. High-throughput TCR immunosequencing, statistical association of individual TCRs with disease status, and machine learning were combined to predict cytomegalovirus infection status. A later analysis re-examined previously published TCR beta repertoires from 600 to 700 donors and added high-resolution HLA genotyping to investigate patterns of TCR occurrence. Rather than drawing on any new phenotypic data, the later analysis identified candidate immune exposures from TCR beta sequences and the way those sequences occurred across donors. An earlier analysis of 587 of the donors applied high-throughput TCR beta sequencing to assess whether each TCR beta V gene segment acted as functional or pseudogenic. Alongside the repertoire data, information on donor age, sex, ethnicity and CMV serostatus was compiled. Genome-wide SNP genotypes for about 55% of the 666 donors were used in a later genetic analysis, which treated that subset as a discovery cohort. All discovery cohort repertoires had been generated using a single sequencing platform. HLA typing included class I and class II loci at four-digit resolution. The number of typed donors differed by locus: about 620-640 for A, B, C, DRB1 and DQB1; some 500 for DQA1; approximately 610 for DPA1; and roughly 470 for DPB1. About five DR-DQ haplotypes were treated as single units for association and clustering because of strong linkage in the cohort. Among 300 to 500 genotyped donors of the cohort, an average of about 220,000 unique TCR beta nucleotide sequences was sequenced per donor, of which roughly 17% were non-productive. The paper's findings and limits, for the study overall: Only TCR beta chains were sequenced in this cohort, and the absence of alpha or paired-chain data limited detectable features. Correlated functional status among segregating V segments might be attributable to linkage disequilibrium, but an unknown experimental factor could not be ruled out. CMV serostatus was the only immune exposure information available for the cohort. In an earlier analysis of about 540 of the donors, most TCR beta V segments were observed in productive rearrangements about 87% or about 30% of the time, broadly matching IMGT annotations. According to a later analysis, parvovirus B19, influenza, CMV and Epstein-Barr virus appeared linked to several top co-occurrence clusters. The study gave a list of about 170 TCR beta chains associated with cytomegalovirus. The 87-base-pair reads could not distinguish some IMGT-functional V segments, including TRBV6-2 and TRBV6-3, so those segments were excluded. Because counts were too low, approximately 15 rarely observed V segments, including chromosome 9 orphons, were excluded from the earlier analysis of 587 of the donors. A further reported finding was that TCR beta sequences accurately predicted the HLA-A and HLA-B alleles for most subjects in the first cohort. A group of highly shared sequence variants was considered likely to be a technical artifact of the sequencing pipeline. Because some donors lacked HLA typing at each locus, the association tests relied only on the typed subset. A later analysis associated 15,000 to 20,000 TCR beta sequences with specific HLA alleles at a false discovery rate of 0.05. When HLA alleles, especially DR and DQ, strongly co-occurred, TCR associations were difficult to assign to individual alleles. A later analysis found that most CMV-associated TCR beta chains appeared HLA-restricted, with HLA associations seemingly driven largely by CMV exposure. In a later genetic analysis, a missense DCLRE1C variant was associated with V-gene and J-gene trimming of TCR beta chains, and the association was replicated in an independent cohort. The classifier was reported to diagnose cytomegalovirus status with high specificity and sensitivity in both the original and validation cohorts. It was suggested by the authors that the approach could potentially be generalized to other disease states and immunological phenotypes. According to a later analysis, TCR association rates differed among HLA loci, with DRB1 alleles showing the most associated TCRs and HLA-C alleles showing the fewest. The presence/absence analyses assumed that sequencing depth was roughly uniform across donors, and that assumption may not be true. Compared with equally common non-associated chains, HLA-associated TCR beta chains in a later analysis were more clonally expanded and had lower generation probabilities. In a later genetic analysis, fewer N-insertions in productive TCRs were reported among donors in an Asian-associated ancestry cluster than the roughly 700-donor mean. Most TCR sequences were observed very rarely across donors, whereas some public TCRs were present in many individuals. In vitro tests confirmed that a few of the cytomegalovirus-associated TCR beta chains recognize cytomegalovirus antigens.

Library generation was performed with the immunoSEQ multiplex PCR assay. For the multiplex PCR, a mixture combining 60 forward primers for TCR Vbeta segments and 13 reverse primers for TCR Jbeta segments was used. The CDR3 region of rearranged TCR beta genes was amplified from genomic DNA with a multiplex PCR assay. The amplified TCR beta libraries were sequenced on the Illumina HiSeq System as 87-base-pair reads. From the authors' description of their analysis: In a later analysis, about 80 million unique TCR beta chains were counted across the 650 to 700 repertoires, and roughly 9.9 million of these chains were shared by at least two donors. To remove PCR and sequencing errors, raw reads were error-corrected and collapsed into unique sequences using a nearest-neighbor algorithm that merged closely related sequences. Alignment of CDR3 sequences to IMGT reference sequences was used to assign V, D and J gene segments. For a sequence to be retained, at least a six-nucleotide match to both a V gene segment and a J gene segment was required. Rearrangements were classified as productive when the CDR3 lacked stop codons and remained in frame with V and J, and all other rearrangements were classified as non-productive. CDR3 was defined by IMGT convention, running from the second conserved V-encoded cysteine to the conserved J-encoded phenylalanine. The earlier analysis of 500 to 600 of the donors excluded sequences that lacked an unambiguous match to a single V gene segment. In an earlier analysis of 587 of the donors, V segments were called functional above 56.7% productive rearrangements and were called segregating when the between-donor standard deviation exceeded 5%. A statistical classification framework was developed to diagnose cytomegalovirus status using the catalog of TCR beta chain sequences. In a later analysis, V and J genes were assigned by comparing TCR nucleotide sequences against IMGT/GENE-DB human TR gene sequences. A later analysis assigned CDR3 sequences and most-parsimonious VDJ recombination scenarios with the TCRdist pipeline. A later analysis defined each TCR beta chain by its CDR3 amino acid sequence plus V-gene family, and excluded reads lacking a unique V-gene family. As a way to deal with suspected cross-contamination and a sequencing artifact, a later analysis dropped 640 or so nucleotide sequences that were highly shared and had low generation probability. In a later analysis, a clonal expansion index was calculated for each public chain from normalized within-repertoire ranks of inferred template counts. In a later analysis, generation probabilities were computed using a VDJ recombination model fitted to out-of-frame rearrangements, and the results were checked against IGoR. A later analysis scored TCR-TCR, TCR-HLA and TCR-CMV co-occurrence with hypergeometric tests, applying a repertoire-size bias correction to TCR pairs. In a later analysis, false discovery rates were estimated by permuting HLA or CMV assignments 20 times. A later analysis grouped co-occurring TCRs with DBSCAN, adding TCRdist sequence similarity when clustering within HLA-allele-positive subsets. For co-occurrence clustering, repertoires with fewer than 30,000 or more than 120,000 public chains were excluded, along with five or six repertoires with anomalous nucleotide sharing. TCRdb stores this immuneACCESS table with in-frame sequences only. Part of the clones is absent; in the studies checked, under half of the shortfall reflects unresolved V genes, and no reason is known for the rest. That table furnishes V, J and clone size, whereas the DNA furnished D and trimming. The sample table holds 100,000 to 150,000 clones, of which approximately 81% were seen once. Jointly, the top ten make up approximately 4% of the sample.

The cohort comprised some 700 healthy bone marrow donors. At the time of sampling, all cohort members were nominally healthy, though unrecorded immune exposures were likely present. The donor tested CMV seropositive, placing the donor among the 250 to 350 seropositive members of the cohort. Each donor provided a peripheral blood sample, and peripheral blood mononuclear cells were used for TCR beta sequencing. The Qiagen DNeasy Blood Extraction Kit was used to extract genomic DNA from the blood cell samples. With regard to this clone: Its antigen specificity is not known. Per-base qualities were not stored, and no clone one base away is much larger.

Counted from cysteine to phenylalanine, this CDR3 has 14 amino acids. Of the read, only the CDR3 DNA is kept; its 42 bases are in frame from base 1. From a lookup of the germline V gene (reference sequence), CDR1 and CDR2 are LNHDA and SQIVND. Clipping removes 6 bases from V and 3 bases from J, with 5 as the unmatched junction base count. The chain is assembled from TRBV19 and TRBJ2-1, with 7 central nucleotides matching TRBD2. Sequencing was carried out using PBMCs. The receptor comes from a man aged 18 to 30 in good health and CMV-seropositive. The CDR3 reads CASSLAGVYNEQFF. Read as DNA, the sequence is TGTGCCAGTAGCCTCGCGGGGGTCTACAATGAGCAGTTCTTC.